This entry lists 4 T cell receptor beta chains sequenced from one sample in a study of T cell clonality in common variable immunodeficiency. Sequenced by immunoSEQ multiplex PCR; TCRdb stores in-frame clones only, minus some. The sample has some 45,000 clones, none seen only once; the top ten hold roughly 6%. The sample was peripheral blood mononuclear cells. Every receptor here comes from a person aged 18 to 75 in good health.

This clone came up many times. The CDR3 end is not reached by the read, which stops 3 residues before it; the germline J gene fills it in. The gene calls are TRBV18 and TRBJ1-5, with D perhaps matching TRBD1 (6 bases). The CDR3 loop spans 14 amino acids. CDR1 and CDR2 (germline): KGHSH, LQKENI. V lost 4 bases and J lost 4, with 11 bases in between. The sequenced part of the CDR3 DNA is TGTGCCAGCTCACTTGGACAGAAAAATCAGCCC. Translation: CASSLGQKNQP. The CDR3 in full is CASSLGQKNQPQHF.

This clone showed up just a few times. The CDR3 reads CASSLGRSISAETQYF. Incomplete CDR3 DNA: TGTGCCAGCAGCTTAGGCCGTTCCATCTCGGCGGAGACG. The chain joins TRBV7-7 to TRBJ2-3, with D unclear. From the germline J gene comes the end of the CDR3, since the read stops 3 residues before it. Looked up from germline, CDR1 is SSHAT and CDR2 is FNYEAQ (reference sequence). CDR3 length: 16 amino acids.

This clone has a count of ten or more. The read halts 3 residues ahead of the CDR3 end, with the missing end drawn from the germline J gene. V usage is TRBV6-1 and J usage is TRBJ2-4, with D possibly TRBD1 on 5 matching bases. CDR3 length: 16 residues. V lost 1 base and J 4 bases, leaving 14 bases between the germline ends. CDR1 is MNHNS, CDR2 SASEGT, per germline. CDR3 bases read: TGTGCCAGCAGTGAAGACCTGGGAAGGACAAAAAACATT. Its protein is CASSEDLGRTKNI. The entire CDR3 sequence reads CASSEDLGRTKNIQYF.

This clone is medium-sized within its sample. The CDR3 is cut off 3 residues early in the read; its end comes from the germline J gene. The rearrangement joins TRBV5-1 to TRBJ1-6; D might be TRBD1 (6 bases). The germline gives CDR1 SGHRS, CDR2 YFSETQ. The CDR3 has 15 amino acids. With 4 bases removed from V and 7 bases from J, the gap between germline ends came to 15 bases. CDR3 DNA (partial): TGCGCCAGCAGCCCGGGACAAGTGGGGAATTCACCC. It translates to CASSPGQVGNSP. In full, the CDR3 reads CASSPGQVGNSPLHF.